This T cell receptor beta chain was sequenced during a study of OX40 agonist ivuxolimab in advanced cancers. V lost 4 bases and J lost 2; bases outside the gene matches: 7. The length of the CDR3 is 16 residues. Germline CDR1 is MNHNS and CDR2 is SASEGT. The protocol was immunoSEQ multiplex PCR, while the TCRdb copy is restricted to in-frame clones and leaves out a portion. This sample has about 120,000 clones, with 80% to 95% found just once. This rearrangement joins TRBV6-1 to TRBJ2-7, with TRBD2 identical over 11 bases. Sequences were derived from CD4+ or CD8+ T cells sorted from blood, sampled in a trial of the OX40 agonist ivuxolimab. The source of this sequence is an adult with an advanced solid tumor such as melanoma, head and neck, liver or kidney cancer. The CDR3 nucleotides are TGTGCCAGCAGTGTAACTAGCGGGAGAGGGACCTACGAGCAGTACTTC. The encoded protein is CASSVTSGRGTYEQYF.